This T cell receptor beta chain was sequenced during a study of regulatory T cells in long-lasting Graves disease. Notes on the study in general: Persistent cases of Graves' showed reduced TCR diversity relative to newly diagnosed patients. Not thyroid tissue but only peripheral blood was studied.

The time point: newly diagnosed GD, antithyroid drugs for less than 3 months. The TCR library was prepared using RNA isolated from PBMCs. American Thyroid Association guidelines served as the basis for diagnosing Graves' disease. Roughly 8.4 milliliters of peripheral blood were drawn into EDTA tubes. In germline, CDR1 is KGHSH, CDR2 LQKENI. The CDR3 consists of 16 residues. V dropped 3 bases and J dropped 3; count of bases not matched to a gene: 7. For TCR beta, libraries came from iRepertoire HTBI primers and Arm-PCR of CDR3 regions. TCRdb processed the multiplex PCR reads anew with MiXCR; each CDR3 protein has one entry. The sample holds around 250,000 distinct CDR3 sequences, approximately 20% seen once. This clonotype was seen repeatedly, ten times or more. Antigen unknown.

The J gene is TRBJ2-1, the V gene TRBV18; TRBD2 matches 8 bases. The sample consisted of peripheral blood mononuclear cells (PBMCs), taken at new diagnosis, from a patient treated with antithyroid drugs. The sequence was obtained from a female donor with Graves disease. The CDR3 region has the DNA TGTGCCAGCTCACCCCTGACTAGCGCTAACTACAATGAGCAGTTCTTC. Translated, it gives CASSPLTSANYNEQFF. The whole variable domain, filled in from reference TRBV18 and TRBJ2-1, reads NAGVMQNPRHLVRRRGQEARLRCSPMKGHSHVYWYRQLPEEGLKFMVYLQKENIIDESGMPKERFSAEFPKEGPSILRIQQVVRGDSAAYFCASSPLTSANYNEQFFGPGTRLTVL.